A single sample gave rise to the 22 T cell receptor beta chains below, sequenced in a study of CD8 T cells in Susac syndrome. Random hexamers primed reverse transcription of about 0.5 to 1 ug RNA. Via MiXCR, TCRdb re-called the immunoSEQ multiplex PCR reads, giving one row per CDR3 protein. The sample holds 200,000 to 250,000 distinct CDR3 sequences, 90% to 95% seen once. Sequencing input: CD4+ T cells from PBMCs. Receptors were obtained from a human donor with multiple sclerosis.

This rearrangement joins TRBV5-1 to TRBJ1-1; a weak D match, TRBD1 (6 bases). This CDR3 spans 13 amino acids. V was pared by 4 bases and J by 11 bases, with 18 bases between. The V gene's germline CDR1 is SGHRS and CDR2 YFSETQ. CDR3 protein: CASSGTTGRYAFF. CDR3 coding DNA: TGCGCCAGCAGCGGGACAACTGGAAGGTACGCTTTCTTT.

This clonotype was seen only once. The J gene is TRBJ2-7, the V gene TRBV29-1; 7 positions match TRBD1. The length of the CDR3 is 14 residues. The junction had 11 bases not matched to a gene; V was cut back by 6 bases and J by 3 bases. Germline V gene data show CDR1 as SQVTM and CDR2 as ANQGSEA. CDR3 residues: CSVNAPGQSYEQYF. For the CDR3, the DNA is TGCAGCGTCAACGCACCGGGACAGAGCTACGAGCAGTACTTC.

The chain employs TRBV7-9 and TRBJ2-1; tentatively, D is TRBD1 (6 bases). The CDR3 is made up of 17 amino acids. Trimming removed 5 bases from V and 5 bases from J, with 22 bases in between. Germline V gene data show CDR1 as SEHNR and CDR2 as FQNEAQ (reference sequence). The CDR3 nucleotides are TGTGCCAGCAGCCCGCAATCCGGGACAAGGGCTAACAATGAGCAGTTCTTC. Translation gives CASSPQSGTRANNEQFF.

The chain recombines TRBV13 with TRBJ2-7; TRBD1 matches at 7 bases. V shed 6 bases and J 4 bases; nucleotides not matched to a gene: 9. This CDR3 spans 14 amino acids. Germline V gene sequence: CDR1 PRHDT, CDR2 FYEKMQ (reference sequence). The chain's CDR3 is CASSSQGLGYEQYV. The DNA for the CDR3 is TGTGCCAGCAGTTCACAGGGGCTAGGATACGAGCAGTACGTC.

The CDR3 here is CASSWPFPAGRYYNEQFF. The CDR3 DNA sequence: TGCGCCAGCAGCTGGCCCTTCCCAGCGGGACGCTACTACAATGAGCAGTTCTTC. This chain links TRBV5-1 with TRBJ2-1; 7 bases fit TRBD2. V trimming: 3 bases; J trimming: 3 bases; junction bases outside the gene matches: 15. The CDR3 consists of 18 residues. The germline CDR1 and CDR2 sequences are SGHRS and YFSETQ.

This chain connects TRBV29-1 to TRBJ2-2; TRBD1 aligns across 9 bases. The CDR3 sequence is 16 residues long. With 6 bases clipped from V and 3 bases from J, the junction kept 11 bases outside the gene matches. CDR1 and CDR2 from the germline V gene are SQVTM and ANQGSEA. CDR3 in DNA: TGCAGCGTGAAGGGCCTACAGGGGGCGGACACCGGGGAGCTGTTTTTT. Its translation is CSVKGLQGADTGELFF.

As regards this clonotype: The CDR3 carries no conserved terminal phenylalanine or tryptophan, so it likely arises from a read error. The V call is TRBV6-6, the J call TRBJ1-2; D is ambiguous. CDR3 size: 13 residues. The V gene's germline CDR1 is MNHNY and CDR2 SVGAGI (reference sequence). Trimming cost V 2 bases and J 4 bases, with 8 bases left between them. This CDR3 is CASSYQASYGYTL. CDR3 sequence (DNA): TGTGCCAGCAGTTACCAGGCCTCCTATGGCTACACCCTC.

The chain employs TRBV7-3 and TRBJ2-3; 8 positions match TRBD2. Trimming at V came to 4 bases and at J to 8 bases, leaving 14 bases not matched to a gene. Looked up from germline, CDR1 is SGHTA and CDR2 is FQGTGA. The CDR3 covers 16 residues. In nucleotides, the CDR3 is TGTGCCAGCAGCTCCCAGGGCGGGAGGACCTTAAGTACGCAGTATTTT. Encoded protein: CASSSQGGRTLSTQYF.

V usage is TRBV5-1 and J usage is TRBJ1-4; D is uncertain. CDR1 and CDR2 (germline): SGHRS, YFSETQ. The CDR3 length is 14 residues. Trimming took off 2 bases at V and 6 bases at J, with 11 bases between the two ends. For the CDR3, the DNA is TGCGCCAGCAGCTTCGGGGTTTGGGATGAAAAACTGTTTTTT. It encodes CASSFGVWDEKLFF. Full variable domain (remainder filled in from reference TRBV5-1 and TRBJ1-4): KAGVTQTPRYLIKTRGQQVTLSCSPISGHRSVSWYQQTPGQGLQFLFEYFSETQRNKGNFPGRFSGRQFSNSRSEMNVSTLELGDSALYLCASSFGVWDEKLFFGSGTQLSVL.

This clonotype occurred once. The rearrangement links TRBV27 to TRBJ1-5; 9 bases map to TRBD1. CDR1 and CDR2 from the germline V gene are MNHEY and SMNVEV (reference sequence). This CDR3 comprises 17 residues. V trimming: 5 bases; J trimming: 2 bases; junction bases outside the gene matches: 10. The CDR3, as DNA: TGTGCCAGCAGTATTGGGCTACAGGGGGCGGGCAATCAGCCCCAGCATTTT. It is translated as CASSIGLQGAGNQPQHF.

This clonotype was observed a single time. The chain carries TRBV3-1 and TRBJ2-5, with D perhaps being TRBD1 or TRBD2 (5 bases each). The CDR3 is 16 amino acids. Trimming stripped 1 base from V and 5 bases from J, with 17 bases between. Germline V gene sequence: CDR1 LGHDT, CDR2 YNNKEL (reference sequence). As DNA, the CDR3 is TGTGCCAGCAGCCAAGGAACCGGGACCTTTTTTGAGACCCAGTACTTC. This sequence encodes CASSQGTGTFFETQYF.

V gene TRBV24-1 combines with J gene TRBJ2-6, with 7 bases matching TRBD1. V shed 5 bases, J shed 0 bases, and the junction held 9 bases outside the gene matches. Germline V CDR1 and CDR2: KGHDR, SFDVKD. The CDR3 is 18 amino acids. The CDR3 reads CATSAPKGAASGANVLTF. The DNA of the CDR3 is TGTGCCACCAGTGCTCCAAAGGGGGCAGCCTCTGGGGCCAACGTCCTGACTTTC.

The chain combines TRBV24-1 with TRBJ1-1, with 10 bases identical to TRBD1. After removal of 4 bases from V and 6 bases from J, the junction contained 4 bases not matched to a gene. CDR1 and CDR2 (germline): KGHDR, SFDVKD. The CDR3 is 14 amino acids. The CDR3 loop reads CATSDSGTGAEAFF. In nucleotides, the CDR3 is TGTGCCACCAGTGACTCCGGGACAGGGGCTGAAGCTTTCTTT.

The chain employs TRBV10-3 and TRBJ2-1; 9 nucleotides match TRBD1. The germline gives CDR1 ENHRY, CDR2 SYGVKD. V lost 8 bases and J lost 5; bases outside the gene matches: 7. This CDR3 comprises 14 residues. DNA of the CDR3: TGTGCCATCCGCCCCGGGACAGGGAACAATGAGCAGTTCTTC. Translated: CAIRPGTGNNEQFF.

The chain uses TRBV7-2 and TRBJ1-1; D may be TRBD1 (6 bases). The V end lost 4 bases, the J end lost 4 bases, and 13 bases lay between the germline ends. Germline assignment: CDR1 SGHTA and CDR2 FQGNSA. The CDR3 has 14 residues. The CDR3 sequence is CASSYRARGTEAFF. The CDR3 bases are TGTGCCAGCAGCTACAGGGCGAGGGGCACTGAAGCTTTCTTT.

This sequence joins TRBV21-1 and TRBJ2-5. TRBV21-1 is a recognized pseudogene. The length of the CDR3 is 13 residues. CDR3 DNA: TGTGCCAGCAGCAAAGAACAGCAAGAGACCCAGTACTTC. It specifies CASSKEQQETQYF.

V is TRBV6-2 or TRBV6-3 and J is TRBJ1-5, with a weak D call TRBD1 (5 bases). CDR3 length: 15 amino acids. Trimming took off 2 bases at V and 7 bases at J, with 15 bases between the two ends. Germline lookup yields CDR1 MNHEY and CDR2 SVGEGT. The CDR3 loop is CASSYEAGTGQPQHF. Here the CDR3 DNA reads TGTGCCAGCAGTTACGAAGCAGGGACGGGGCAGCCCCAGCATTTT.

The chain combines TRBV5-1 with TRBJ2-3; perhaps TRBD2 as D (7 bases). Trimming removed 0 bases from V and 6 bases from J, with 14 bases in between. Germline loops: CDR1 SGHRS, CDR2 YFSETQ. This CDR3 region has 15 residues. This CDR3 reads CASSLAGGSGDTQYF. Here the CDR3 DNA reads TGCGCCAGCAGCTTGGCGGGGGGCTCCGGTGATACGCAGTATTTT.

The CDR3 spells CASSLDEQFF. The CDR3 DNA reads TGTGCCAGCAGCTTGGATGAGCAGTTCTTC. The chain uses TRBV7-9 and TRBJ2-1, with no clear D. The CDR3 has 10 residues. The V and J ends lost 3 bases and 8 bases respectively, with 2 bases between them. CDR1 is SEHNR, CDR2 FQNEAQ, per germline (reference sequence).

The V gene is TRBV23-1, the J gene TRBJ2-7, with a weak D call TRBD1 (8 bases). TRBV23-1 is an open reading frame, and its role is uncertain. Trimming left V 3 bases short and J 4 bases short, with 25 bases between. The CDR3 consists of 18 residues. CDR3 amino acids: CASSHRGPRPQGGYEQYV. For the CDR3, the DNA is TGCGCCAGCAGTCACCGAGGTCCTCGTCCACAGGGGGGGTACGAGCAGTACGTC.

This rearrangement joins TRBV5-1 to TRBJ2-2; 8 positions match TRBD2. The CDR3 is 15 residues long. CDR1 and CDR2 from the germline V gene are SGHRS and YFSETQ. The V segment lost 4 bases and the J segment 5 bases; nucleotides outside the gene matches: 7. In DNA form, the CDR3 reads TGCGCCAGCAGCCTGGAAGGACTAGCTACCGGGGAGCTGTTTTTT. Its protein is CASSLEGLATGELFF. Full variable domain (outside the CDR3, taken from reference TRBV5-1 and TRBJ2-2): KAGVTQTPRYLIKTRGQQVTLSCSPISGHRSVSWYQQTPGQGLQFLFEYFSETQRNKGNFPGRFSGRQFSNSRSEMNVSTLELGDSALYLCASSLEGLATGELFFGEGSRLTVL.

CDR3 region: CSASQGGGNTIYF. The CDR3 region has the DNA TGCAGTGCTAGTCAAGGTGGTGGAAACACCATATATTTT. The chain uses TRBV20-1 and TRBJ1-3; unclear D gene. CDR3 length: 13 amino acids. Per germline, CDR1 DFQATT and CDR2 SNEGSKA (reference sequence). V was cut by 3 bases and J by 3 bases, with 9 bases left in between.